The 10 T cell receptor beta chains reported below all come from one sample, sequenced in a study of CD8 T cells in ankylosing spondylitis. Study findings and constraints: A TCR beta motif of several highly homologous variants appeared characteristic of ankylosing spondylitis blood.

The antigens of these receptors remain unknown. TCRdb recomputed calls from the 5' RACE reads with MiXCR, one row per CDR3 protein. This table holds about 220,000 distinct CDR3 sequences, roughly 18% found once. Source material: blood, either unsorted or a sorted T cell fraction (not recorded which). These receptors all stem from a male donor with ankylosing spondylitis.

The J gene is TRBJ2-3, the V gene TRBV4-2; TRBD2 matches at 14 bases. V shed 2 bases, J shed 7 bases, and the junction held 8 bases outside the gene matches. Germline loops: CDR1 LGHNA, CDR2 YNFKEQ. CDR3 length: 17 residues. The CDR3 loop reads CASSQYPGTSGGYTQYF. CDR3 DNA: TGTGCCAGCAGCCAATATCCCGGGACTAGCGGGGGTTATACGCAGTATTTT.

This chain links TRBV12-3 or TRBV12-4 with TRBJ2-5; 7 nucleotides line up with TRBD1. This CDR3 has 15 residues. V shed 6 bases, J shed 2 bases, and the junction held 9 bases outside the gene matches. The CDR3 sequence is CASRTIGTDQETQYF. The CDR3 region has the DNA TGTGCCAGCAGGACAATAGGGACAGATCAAGAGACCCAGTACTTC.

V usage is TRBV20-1 and J usage is TRBJ2-7; 7 bases are shared with TRBD2. The length of the CDR3 is 16 residues. Germline V gene sequence: CDR1 DFQATT, CDR2 SNEGSKA (reference sequence). V lost 0 bases to trimming and J lost 3 bases; unmatched junction nucleotides: 11. CDR3 bases: TGCAGTGCTAGAGATTTCCCGGCTAGCGGCTTCTACGAGCAGTACTTC. Encoded protein: CSARDFPASGFYEQYF.

This clonotype was found many times. The V call is TRBV12-3 or TRBV12-4, the J call TRBJ2-7, with 9 bases aligning to TRBD2. The junction had 13 bases not matched to a gene; V was cut back by 6 bases and J by 7 bases. CDR3 length: 15 residues. CDR3 region: CASSRIAGESGEQYF. For the CDR3, the DNA is TGTGCCAGCAGCCGTATAGCGGGAGAGTCGGGGGAGCAGTACTTC.

This clonotype was found a few times. V gene TRBV28 combines with J gene TRBJ2-7, with 11 nucleotides matching TRBD2. J lost 4 bases, V lost 8 bases, and 4 bases had no gene match. The CDR3 has 13 residues. Germline V gene sequence: CDR1 MDHEN, CDR2 SYDVKM. In DNA form, the CDR3 reads TGTGCCAGCGAGGGACTAGCGGCGTACGAGCAGTACTTC. This translates into CASEGLAAYEQYF.

This clonotype rates as medium-sized. The chain employs TRBV20-1 and TRBJ2-1; D remains ambiguous. Trimming pared 5 bases from V and 2 bases from J, leaving 10 bases between. The CDR3 totals 13 residues. Germline V gene data show CDR1 as DFQATT and CDR2 as SNEGSKA (reference sequence). CDR3 nucleotide sequence: TGCAGTGCTTCAGAGGATCCCTACAATGAGCAGTTCTTC. Translation gives CSASEDPYNEQFF.

The rearrangement joins TRBV10-3 to TRBJ2-7, with 8 bases identical to TRBD2. Per the germline V gene, CDR1 is ENHRY and CDR2 is SYGVKD. This CDR3 region has 15 residues. V lost 2 bases and J lost 5; bases outside the gene matches: 8. The CDR3 DNA reads TGTGCCATCAGTGAGCCGGCGGGGGGATTCCACGAGCAGTACTTC. Translating gives CAISEPAGGFHEQYF.

This chain joins TRBV6-1 and TRBJ2-2, with D hard to call. CDR1 and CDR2 (germline): MNHNS, SASEGT. Trimming removed 4 bases from V and 6 bases from J, with 12 bases in between. This CDR3 comprises 14 residues. The CDR3 here is CASSALVGPGELFF. The CDR3 region has the DNA TGTGCCAGCAGTGCCCTGGTTGGCCCCGGGGAGCTGTTTTTT.

The chain uses TRBV20-1 and TRBJ2-7, with D maybe TRBD1 (5 bases). The CDR3 is 17 residues long. V lost 0 bases, J lost 7 bases, and 25 bases lay in between. Germline CDR1 reads DFQATT; CDR2 reads SNEGSKA (reference sequence). The chain's CDR3 is CSARDSFGRAYAGEQYF. The CDR3 nucleotides read TGCAGTGCTAGAGATAGTTTCGGACGGGCTTACGCAGGGGAGCAGTACTTC.

The sample holds a few counts of this clonotype. This chain joins TRBV4-1 and TRBJ2-7, with a possible D match to TRBD2 (6 bases). The CDR3 is made up of 16 amino acids. Germline lookup yields CDR1 MGHRA and CDR2 YSYEKL. Trimming cost V 3 bases and J 1 base, with 16 bases left between them. As DNA, the CDR3 is TGCGCCAGCAGCCAGGCCCCCGGGGGAACATCCTACGAGCAGTACTTC. This sequence encodes CASSQAPGGTSYEQYF.